A selection of T cell receptor beta chains follows, all from one sample in a study of blood T cell repertoires in COVID-19. Sequenced by immunoSEQ multiplex PCR; TCRdb stores in-frame clones only, minus some. This table has a few hundred thousand clones, roughly 82% appearing once. The sequencing sample was made of peripheral blood. These receptors came from a man over 45 with active or convalescent COVID-19. CDR3s include the opening cysteine and the closing phenylalanine or tryptophan. The D gene is left open where the match is weak. Only part of the rows carry a size: once, few, many, or a class if the clone is expanded.

size: NA; length: 15; J: TRBJ2-2; D: NA; V: TRBV5-1; DNA: TGCGCCAGCAGCCTTACGGACACGAACACCGGGGAGCTGTTTTTT; CDR3: CASSLTDTNTGELFF
size: NA; length: 14; J: TRBJ2-1; D: TRBD1; V: TRBV7-8; DNA: TGTGCCAGCAGCTTCAGGACAGGTTGGAATGAGCAGTTCTTC; CDR3: CASSFRTGWNEQFF
size: once; length: 14; J: TRBJ2-3; D: TRBD1; V: TRBV23-1; DNA: TGCGCCAGGCTCCGGGACAGGGGTACAGATACGCAGTATTTT; CDR3: CARLRDRGTDTQYF
size: NA; length: 17; J: TRBJ1-6; D: NA; V: TRBV11-2; DNA: TGTGCCAGCAGCCCCGGCGGGTGGGCAGCTTATAATTCACCCCTCCACTTT; CDR3: CASSPGGWAAYNSPLHF
size: NA; length: 16; J: TRBJ1-6; D: TRBD1; V: TRBV6-6; DNA: TGTGCCAGCAGCGGTTTCGGGACAGGCCACAATTCACCCCTCCACTTT; CDR3: CASSGFGTGHNSPLHF
size: NA; length: 14; J: TRBJ1-1; D: NA; V: TRBV5-6; DNA: TGTGCCAGCAGCTTGGCTGCAGCGAGCACTGAAGCTTTCTTT; CDR3: CASSLAAASTEAFF
size: NA; length: 14; J: TRBJ2-5; D: NA; V: TRBV3-1/TRBV3-2; DNA: TGTGCCAGCAGCCAGGAACTACCAGAAGAGACCCAGTACTTC; CDR3: CASSQELPEETQYF
size: NA; length: 17; J: TRBJ2-3; D: TRBD2; V: TRBV18; DNA: TGTGCCAGCTCACCTCAGCCCCTTGGGCGGGAGTGGGGTACGCAGTATTTT; CDR3: CASSPQPLGREWGTQYF
size: NA; length: 16; J: TRBJ2-5; D: NA; V: TRBV5-6; DNA: TGTGCCAGCAGCTTGGAAATTAAGGGGGTAGGAGAGACCCAGTACTTC; CDR3: CASSLEIKGVGETQYF
size: NA; length: 16; J: TRBJ2-4; D: NA; V: TRBV24-1; DNA: TGTGCCACCAGTGCCGCTCCCGGGTACCCAAAAAACATTCAGTACTTC; CDR3: CATSAAPGYPKNIQYF
size: NA; length: 15; J: TRBJ2-2; D: TRBD1; V: TRBV9; DNA: TGTGCCAGCAGCGTAGGAGGGGGCAAGGCCGGGGAGCTGTTTTTT; CDR3: CASSVGGGKAGELFF
size: few; length: 16; J: TRBJ2-3; D: NA; V: TRBV6-5; DNA: TGTGCCAGCAGTTACTCGTACAGGGTGGGCACAGATACGCAGTATTTT; CDR3: CASSYSYRVGTDTQYF
size: NA; length: 16; J: TRBJ2-1; D: NA; V: TRBV7-9; DNA: TGTGCCAGCATCACTCCCGGGAAGAGCTCCTACAATGAGCAGTTCTTC; CDR3: CASITPGKSSYNEQFF
size: NA; length: 16; J: TRBJ1-1; D: TRBD1; V: TRBV5-1; DNA: TGCGCCAGCAGCTTGGTAGGGGGCGAGGGCCACACTGAAGCTTTCTTT; CDR3: CASSLVGGEGHTEAFF
size: NA; length: 18; J: TRBJ2-1; D: TRBD2; V: TRBV4-2; DNA: TGTGCCAGCAGCCACCCCGGGGGTTCTAGCGGGGGGTACAATGAGCAGTTCTTC; CDR3: CASSHPGGSSGGYNEQFF
size: NA; length: 14; J: TRBJ1-2; D: NA; V: TRBV27; DNA: TGTGCCAGCAGTTTAAAAGGACAGAACTATGGCTACACCTTC; CDR3: CASSLKGQNYGYTF
size: NA; length: 13; J: TRBJ1-1; D: TRBD1; V: TRBV2; DNA: TGTGCCAGTTACCCGACAGGGCACACTGAAGCTTTCTTT; CDR3: CASYPTGHTEAFF
size: NA; length: 13; J: TRBJ2-1; D: NA; V: TRBV7-3; DNA: TGTGCCAGCAGCCTGACAGGCGGCAATGAGCAGTTCTTC; CDR3: CASSLTGGNEQFF
size: NA; length: 16; J: TRBJ1-4; D: TRBD1; V: TRBV2; DNA: TGTGCCAGCAGTGAAAACGGACAGGGGGGAAGTGAAAAACTGTTTTTT; CDR3: CASSENGQGGSEKLFF
size: few; length: 15; J: TRBJ1-1; D: NA; V: TRBV7-6; DNA: TGTGCCAGCAGCTTAGCAGGGGAGGCGTACACTGAAGCTTTCTTT; CDR3: CASSLAGEAYTEAFF
size: once; length: 14; J: TRBJ2-2; D: NA; V: TRBV5-5; DNA: TGTGCCAGCAGCTTGGGGGTCGGGGTCGGGGAGCTGTTTTTT; CDR3: CASSLGVGVGELFF
size: NA; length: 14; J: TRBJ1-6; D: TRBD1; V: TRBV6-2/TRBV6-3; DNA: TGTGCCAGCAGCCCCCAGGGGGATCCTTCACCCCTCCACTTT; CDR3: CASSPQGDPSPLHF
size: NA; length: 16; J: TRBJ2-1; D: TRBD2; V: TRBV7-9; DNA: TGTGCCAGCAGCTTTCCGGCGGGAGGTTCCTACAATGAGCAGTTCTTC; CDR3: CASSFPAGGSYNEQFF
size: NA; length: 12; J: TRBJ1-1; D: TRBD1; V: TRBV28; DNA: TGTGCCAGCGGCAGGGGGGTAGGGGAAGCTTTCTTT; CDR3: CASGRGVGEAFF
size: NA; length: 15; J: TRBJ2-5; D: TRBD2; V: TRBV2; DNA: TGTGCCAGCAGTGAAGGGCTAGCGGGAGGTGAGACCCAGTACTTC; CDR3: CASSEGLAGGETQYF
size: NA; length: 15; J: TRBJ2-7; D: NA; V: TRBV11-2; DNA: TGTGCCAGCAGCTTAGAGGCAGGGGCTTACTACGAGCAGTACTTC; CDR3: CASSLEAGAYYEQYF
size: few; length: 18; J: TRBJ2-1; D: TRBD2; V: TRBV11-3; DNA: TGTGCCAGCAGCTTAGGCCCGGGACTAGCGGGGTCCTACAATGAGCAGTTCTTC; CDR3: CASSLGPGLAGSYNEQFF
size: once; length: 11; J: TRBJ2-1; D: NA; V: TRBV12-3/TRBV12-4; DNA: TGTGCCAGCAGCCCCTCCAATGAGCAGTTCTTC; CDR3: CASSPSNEQFF
size: NA; length: 17; J: TRBJ2-1; D: TRBD2; V: TRBV5-1; DNA: TGCGCCAGCAGCTTGTTTTCCGCGGGGGGCGCCTACAATGAGCAGTTCTTC; CDR3: CASSLFSAGGAYNEQFF
size: NA; length: 14; J: TRBJ2-3; D: TRBD2; V: TRBV5-1; DNA: TGCGCCAGCAGCCCAGTAGCGGGGGAGGATACGCAGTATTTT; CDR3: CASSPVAGEDTQYF
size: NA; length: 14; J: TRBJ1-1; D: NA; V: TRBV7-2; DNA: TGTGCCAGCAGCTTACAGGGGCCGGGCACTGAAGCTTTCTTT; CDR3: CASSLQGPGTEAFF
size: NA; length: 14; J: TRBJ1-6; D: NA; V: TRBV19; DNA: TGTGCCAGTAGTATACAGGGGAAGGATTCACCCCTCCACTTT; CDR3: CASSIQGKDSPLHF
size: NA; length: 17; J: TRBJ2-5; D: TRBD2; V: TRBV7-9; DNA: TGTGCCAGCAGCTTAGTCCCTAGCGGGGACTACCAAGAGACCCAGTACTTC; CDR3: CASSLVPSGDYQETQYF
size: few; length: 12; J: TRBJ1-2; D: NA; V: TRBV19; DNA: TGTGCCAGTAGTATTGGACAGACGGGCTACACCTTC; CDR3: CASSIGQTGYTF
size: NA; length: 12; J: TRBJ2-5; D: NA; V: TRBV7-3; DNA: TGTGCCAGCAGCTTACCCCGGGAGACCCAGTACTTC; CDR3: CASSLPRETQYF
size: NA; length: 13; J: TRBJ2-2; D: NA; V: TRBV4-1; DNA: TGCGCCAGCAGCCATAGGGGGACCGGGGAGCTGTTTTTT; CDR3: CASSHRGTGELFF
size: NA; length: 13; J: TRBJ2-5; D: NA; V: TRBV28; DNA: TGTGCCAGCAGGACAGCGGGTCCGGAGACCCAGTACTTC; CDR3: CASRTAGPETQYF
size: NA; length: 17; J: TRBJ2-2; D: TRBD2; V: TRBV19; DNA: TGTGCCAGTCGTACTAGCGGGGATCCCGCGAACACCGGGGAGCTGTTTTTT; CDR3: CASRTSGDPANTGELFF
size: NA; length: 14; J: TRBJ2-5; D: NA; V: TRBV27; DNA: TGTGCCAGCAGTCTGACAGGGGAGGGAGAGACCCAGTACTTC; CDR3: CASSLTGEGETQYF